This entry is about one T cell receptor beta chain. Its antigen is currently unknown. The sample originates from a study of cytomegalovirus exposure and HLA in healthy donors. Study in general: Findings of an earlier analysis included roughly 110 million unique TCR beta sequences from 170 million or so T cells. Study-level points and caveats: TCR beta chains numbering some 150 were designated cytomegalovirus-associated. Specific recognition of CMV antigens was confirmed in vitro for a few chains (all CMV-associated). Across all donors, roughly uniform sequencing depth was an assumption of the presence/absence analyses.

The germline V and J ends were trimmed by 3 bases and 10 bases, with 20 bases remaining between them. The germline gives CDR1 SGHRS, CDR2 YFSETQ. This CDR3 contains 15 residues. 13 Jbeta primers and 60 Vbeta primers were used for the PCR. Only in-frame clones appear in the TCRdb table, and some are missing; sequencing was by immunoSEQ multiplex PCR. This sample carries more than 200,000 clones, approximately 70% of them seen once, and the ten largest clones take 2.6%. This chain connects TRBV5-1 to TRBJ2-1; maybe TRBD1 (7 bases). This receptor was obtained from a man aged 40-50 years in good health and CMV-seropositive. The sample taken for sequencing was PBMCs. For the CDR3, the DNA is TGCGCCAGCAGCTGGGAAGGCAGGGGGGATAGGGAGCAGTTCTTC. This codes for CASSWEGRGDREQFF.